Shown below are 10 T cell receptor beta chains from a single sample sequenced in a study of post-analysis software for immune sequencing data. Study results and limitations: Higher frequency in patients than in controls was seen for roughly five TRBV segments, with TRBV5-6, TRBV5-1 and TRBV20-1 among them.

These receptors are not linked to any known antigen. Built from TCR beta cDNA, the libraries had unique molecular identifiers in them. Each CDR3 protein gets one entry after TCRdb re-called the PCR reads with MiXCR. The sample gives about 820,000 distinct CDR3 sequences, approximately 53% of which show up once; around 4.5% is in the top ten. The material sequenced was blood. The receptor source for this set is a girl aged 5-17 years with multiple sclerosis.

This rearrangement joins TRBV25-1 to TRBJ1-2; D is ambiguous. CDR1 and CDR2 from the germline V gene are MGHDK and SYGVNS. The CDR3 has 12 amino acids. V was shortened by 4 bases and J by 7 bases, with 10 bases between the two germline ends. The CDR3 bases are TGTGCCAGCAGTGCGTCTTTTGGTGGCTACACCTTC. Translating gives CASSASFGGYTF.

The V and J genes are TRBV19 and TRBJ2-3; D gene uncertain. There are 14 residues in the CDR3. In germline, CDR1 is LNHDA, CDR2 SQIVND (reference sequence). Trimming stripped 3 bases from V and 6 bases from J, with 13 bases between. The DNA of the CDR3 is TGTGCCAGTAGTATTCTTAAAGGTTCGGATACGCAGTATTTT. Translation: CASSILKGSDTQYF.

There are a few counts of this clonotype. V gene TRBV7-8 combines with J gene TRBJ1-1; D gene uncertain. The CDR3 runs 11 residues. With 0 bases removed from V and 10 bases from J, the gap between germline ends came to 6 bases. The germline V gene has CDR1 SGHVS and CDR2 FQNEAQ. The CDR3 is CASSLAGGAFF. DNA for the CDR3: TGTGCCAGCAGCTTAGCCGGTGGAGCTTTCTTT.

The gene calls are TRBV25-1 and TRBJ2-2; 10 bases map to TRBD1. Per the germline V gene, CDR1 is MGHDK and CDR2 is SYGVNS. The CDR3 loop spans 16 amino acids. The J segment lost 1 base and the V segment lost 8 bases, leaving 7 bases of the junction unmatched. The CDR3 sequence is CASQTGGRGNTGELFF. The CDR3 DNA is TGTGCCAGCCAGACAGGGGGCAGGGGGAACACCGGGGAGCTGTTTTTT.

The chain recombines TRBV20-1 with TRBJ2-3; D gene uncertain. The germline CDR1 and CDR2 sequences are DFQATT and SNEGSKA (reference sequence). This CDR3 is 14 amino acids long. Trimming removed 3 bases at V and 0 bases at J, with 10 bases between. The CDR3 sequence: CSASVIASTDTQYF. In DNA form, the CDR3 reads TGCAGTGCTAGTGTGATAGCTAGCACAGATACGCAGTATTTT.

The count of this clonotype is one. A much larger clonotype is one base distant, so this may be a read error. The chain employs TRBV10-3 and TRBJ2-1, with 7 bases fitting TRBD1. J gave up 10 bases and V 4 bases, and 4 bases lay outside the gene matches. The CDR3 sequence is 12 residues long. CDR1 is ENHRY and CDR2 is SYGVKD in the germline V gene. This CDR3 is CAISGQGYEQFF. The CDR3 DNA follows: TGTGCCATCAGTGGACAGGGATACGAGCAGTTCTTC.

The J gene is TRBJ2-7, the V gene TRBV5-1, with 13 nucleotides matching TRBD2. The CDR3 extends over 14 amino acids. V was clipped by 4 bases and J by 6 bases; unmatched bases: 4. Germline CDR1 SGHRS, CDR2 YFSETQ. The CDR3, as DNA: TGCGCCAGCAGCGGGACTAGCGGGACGGTCGAGCAGTACTTC. Protein: CASSGTSGTVEQYF.

The chain combines TRBV6-5 with TRBJ2-4; possible D gene TRBD1, 6 bases. V dropped 6 bases and J dropped 7 bases, with 13 bases sitting between them. The CDR3 runs 13 residues. Germline-derived CDR1 and CDR2 are MNHEY and SVGAGI. CDR3 sequence (DNA): TGTGCCAGCAGCTCCTTCGACAGGAACATTCAGTACTTC. Encoded protein: CASSSFDRNIQYF.

This chain links TRBV5-1 with TRBJ1-1; D is possibly TRBD1 (6 bases). The CDR3 sequence is 14 residues long. The V end lost 4 bases, the J end lost 4 bases, and 14 bases lay between the germline ends. CDR1 and CDR2 (germline): SGHRS, YFSETQ. The CDR3 region is CASSNRVDFTEAFF. Written as DNA, the CDR3 is TGCGCCAGCAGCAACAGGGTGGACTTCACTGAAGCTTTCTTT.

J is TRBJ1-5 and V is TRBV3-1; D might be TRBD1 (5 bases). Trimming cost V 0 bases and J 3 bases, with 9 bases left between them. This CDR3 is built from 15 residues. Germline CDR1 reads LGHDT; CDR2 reads YNNKEL (reference sequence). The CDR3 nucleotides are TGTGCCAGCAGCCAAGAGTGGGGACCCAATCAGCCCCAGCATTTT. Translated, it gives CASSQEWGPNQPQHF. Using reference TRBV3-1 and TRBJ1-5 for the parts outside the CDR3, the full variable domain is DTAVSQTPKYLVTQMGNDKSIKCEQNLGHDTMYWYKQDSKKFLKIMFSYNNKELIINETVPNRFSPKSPDKAHLNLHINSLELGDSAVYFCASSQEWGPNQPQHFGDGTRLSIL.